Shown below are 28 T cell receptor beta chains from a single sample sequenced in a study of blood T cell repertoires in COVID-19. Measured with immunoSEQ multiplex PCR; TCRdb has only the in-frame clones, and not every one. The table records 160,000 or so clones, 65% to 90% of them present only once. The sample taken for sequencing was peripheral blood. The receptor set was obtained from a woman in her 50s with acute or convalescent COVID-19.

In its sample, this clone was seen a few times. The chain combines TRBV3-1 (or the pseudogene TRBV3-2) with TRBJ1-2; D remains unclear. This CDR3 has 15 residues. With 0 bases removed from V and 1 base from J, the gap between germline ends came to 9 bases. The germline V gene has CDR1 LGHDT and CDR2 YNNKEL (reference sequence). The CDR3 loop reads CASSQDSERNYGYTF. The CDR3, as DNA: TGTGCCAGCAGCCAAGATAGCGAACGTAACTATGGCTACACCTTC.

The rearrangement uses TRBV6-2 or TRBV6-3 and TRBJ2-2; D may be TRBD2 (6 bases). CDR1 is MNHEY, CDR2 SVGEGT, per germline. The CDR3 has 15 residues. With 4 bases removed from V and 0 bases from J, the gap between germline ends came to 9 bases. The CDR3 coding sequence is TGTGCCAGCAGTTCCGGGAGATCGAACACCGGGGAGCTGTTTTTT. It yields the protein CASSSGRSNTGELFF.

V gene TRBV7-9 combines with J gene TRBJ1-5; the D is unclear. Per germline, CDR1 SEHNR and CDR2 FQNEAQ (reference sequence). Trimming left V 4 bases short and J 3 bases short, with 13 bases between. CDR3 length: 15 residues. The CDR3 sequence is CASSSPRRANQPQHF. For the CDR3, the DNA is TGTGCCAGCAGCTCCCCCCGGAGGGCCAATCAGCCCCAGCATTTT.

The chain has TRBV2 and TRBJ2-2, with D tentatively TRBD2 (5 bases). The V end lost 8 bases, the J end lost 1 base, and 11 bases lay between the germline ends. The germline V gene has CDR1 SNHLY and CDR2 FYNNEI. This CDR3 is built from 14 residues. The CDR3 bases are TGTGCCAGCTCCGAGCGGAGGAACACCGGGGAGCTGTTTTTT. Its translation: CASSERRNTGELFF.

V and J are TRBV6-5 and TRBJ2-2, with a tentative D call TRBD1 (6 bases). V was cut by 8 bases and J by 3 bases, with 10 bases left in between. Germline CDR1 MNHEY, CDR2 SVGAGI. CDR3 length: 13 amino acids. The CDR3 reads CASCTGHTGELFF. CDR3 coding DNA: TGTGCCAGCTGCACAGGGCACACCGGGGAGCTGTTTTTT.

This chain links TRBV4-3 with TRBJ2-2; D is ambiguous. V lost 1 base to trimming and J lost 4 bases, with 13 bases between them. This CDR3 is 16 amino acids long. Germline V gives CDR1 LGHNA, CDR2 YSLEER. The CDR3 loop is CASSQVFDRSTGELFF. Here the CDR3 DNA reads TGCGCCAGCAGCCAAGTCTTTGATCGGAGCACCGGGGAGCTGTTTTTT.

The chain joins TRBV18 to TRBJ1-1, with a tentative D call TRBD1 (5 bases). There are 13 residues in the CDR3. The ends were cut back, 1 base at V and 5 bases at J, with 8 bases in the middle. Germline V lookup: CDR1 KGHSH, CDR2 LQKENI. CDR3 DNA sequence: TGTGCCAGCTCACCACAGGGGCGGACTGAAGCTTTCTTT. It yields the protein CASSPQGRTEAFF.

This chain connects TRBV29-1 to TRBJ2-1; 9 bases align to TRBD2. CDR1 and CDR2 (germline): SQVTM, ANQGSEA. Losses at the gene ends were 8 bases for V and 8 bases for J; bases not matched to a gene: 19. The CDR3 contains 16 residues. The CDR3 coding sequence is TGCAGCACCCGGTCCCGACTAGCGGACGACCCTCATGAGCAGTTCTTC. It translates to CSTRSRLADDPHEQFF.

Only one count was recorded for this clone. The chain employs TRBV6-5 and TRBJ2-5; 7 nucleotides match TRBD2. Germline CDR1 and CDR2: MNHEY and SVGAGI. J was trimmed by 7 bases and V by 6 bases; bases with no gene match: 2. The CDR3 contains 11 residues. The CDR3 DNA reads TGTGCCAGCAGCCCGGGAGGGACCCAGTACTTC. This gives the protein CASSPGGTQYF.

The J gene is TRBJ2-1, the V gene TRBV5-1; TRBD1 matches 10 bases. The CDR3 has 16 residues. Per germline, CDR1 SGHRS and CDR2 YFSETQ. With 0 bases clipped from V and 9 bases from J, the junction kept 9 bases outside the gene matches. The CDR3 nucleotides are TGCGCCAGCAGCTTGGGACAGGGGGCAATTGGTGGTGAGCAGTTCTTC. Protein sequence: CASSLGQGAIGGEQFF.

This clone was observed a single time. CDR3 coding DNA: TGTGCCAGCAGCTTGTTCGGGACAGGGGGGTTTGGGGACACTGAAGCTTTCTTT. As protein: CASSLFGTGGFGDTEAFF. The chain recombines TRBV5-5 with TRBJ1-1; 11 bases map to TRBD1. V was pared by 1 base and J by 3 bases, with 11 bases of the junction left unmatched. The CDR3 has 18 amino acids. Germline CDR1 reads SGHKS; CDR2 reads YYEKEE (reference sequence).

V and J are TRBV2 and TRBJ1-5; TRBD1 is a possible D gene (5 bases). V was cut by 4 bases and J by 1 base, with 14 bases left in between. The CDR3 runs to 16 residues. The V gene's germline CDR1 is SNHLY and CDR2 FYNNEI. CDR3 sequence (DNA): TGTGCCAGCAGTGGCCGTGGGGCGCGAAGCAATCAGCCCCAGCATTTT. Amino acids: CASSGRGARSNQPQHF.

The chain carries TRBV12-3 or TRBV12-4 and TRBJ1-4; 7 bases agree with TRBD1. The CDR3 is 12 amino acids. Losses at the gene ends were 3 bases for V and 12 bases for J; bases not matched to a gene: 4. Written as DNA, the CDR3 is TGTGCCAGCAGTTTGACAGGGACAGAACTGTTTTTT. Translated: CASSLTGTELFF.

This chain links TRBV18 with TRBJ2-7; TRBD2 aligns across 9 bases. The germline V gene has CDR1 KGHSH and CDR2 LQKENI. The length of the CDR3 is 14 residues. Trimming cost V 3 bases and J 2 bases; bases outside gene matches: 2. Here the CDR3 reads CASSPPSGTYEQYF. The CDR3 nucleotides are TGTGCCAGCTCACCGCCTAGCGGGACCTACGAGCAGTACTTC.

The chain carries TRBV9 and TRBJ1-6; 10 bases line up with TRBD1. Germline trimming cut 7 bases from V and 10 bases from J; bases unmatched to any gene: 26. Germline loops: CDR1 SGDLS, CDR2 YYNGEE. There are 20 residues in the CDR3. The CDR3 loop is CASLESQRDRGARGVSPLHF. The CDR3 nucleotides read TGTGCCAGCCTCGAATCCCAAAGGGACAGGGGTGCGCGGGGGGTCTCACCCCTCCACTTT.

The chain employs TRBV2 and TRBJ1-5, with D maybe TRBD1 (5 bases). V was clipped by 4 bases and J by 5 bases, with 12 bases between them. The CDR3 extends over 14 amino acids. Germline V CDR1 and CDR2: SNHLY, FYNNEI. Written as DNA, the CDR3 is TGTGCCAGCAGTGTGGGGGGACGTTATCAGCCCCAGCATTTT. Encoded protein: CASSVGGRYQPQHF.

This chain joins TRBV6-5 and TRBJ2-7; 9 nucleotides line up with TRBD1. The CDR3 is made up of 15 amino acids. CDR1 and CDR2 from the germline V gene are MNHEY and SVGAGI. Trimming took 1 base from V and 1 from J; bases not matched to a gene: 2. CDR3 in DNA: TGTGCCAGCAGTTACTGGGACAGGGTTTCCTACGAGCAGTACTTC. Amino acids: CASSYWDRVSYEQYF.

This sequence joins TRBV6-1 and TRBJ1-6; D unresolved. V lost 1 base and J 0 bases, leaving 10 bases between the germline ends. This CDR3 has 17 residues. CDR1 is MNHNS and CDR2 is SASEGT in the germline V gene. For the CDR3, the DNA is TGTGCCAGCAGTGAAGGTCCTGCGAGCTCCTATAATTCACCCCTCCACTTT. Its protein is CASSEGPASSYNSPLHF.

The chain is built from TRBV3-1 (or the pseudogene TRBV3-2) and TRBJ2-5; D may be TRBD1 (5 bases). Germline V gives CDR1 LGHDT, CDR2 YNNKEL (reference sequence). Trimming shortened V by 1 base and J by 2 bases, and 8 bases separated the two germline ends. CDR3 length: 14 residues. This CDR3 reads CASSQAQGQETQYF. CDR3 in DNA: TGTGCCAGCAGCCAAGCTCAGGGACAAGAGACCCAGTACTTC.

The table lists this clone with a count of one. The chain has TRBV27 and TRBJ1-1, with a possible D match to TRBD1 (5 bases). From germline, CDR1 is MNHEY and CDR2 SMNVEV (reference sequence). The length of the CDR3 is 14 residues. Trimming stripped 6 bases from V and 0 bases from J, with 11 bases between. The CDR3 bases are TGTGCCAGCAGGCGCCAGGGCCTGAACACTGAAGCTTTCTTT. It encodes CASRRQGLNTEAFF.

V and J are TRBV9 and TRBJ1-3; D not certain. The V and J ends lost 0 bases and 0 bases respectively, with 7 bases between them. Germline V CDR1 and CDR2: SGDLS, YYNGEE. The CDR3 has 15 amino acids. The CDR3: CASSVVGSSGNTIYF. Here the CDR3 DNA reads TGTGCCAGCAGCGTAGTGGGGAGCTCTGGAAACACCATATATTTT.

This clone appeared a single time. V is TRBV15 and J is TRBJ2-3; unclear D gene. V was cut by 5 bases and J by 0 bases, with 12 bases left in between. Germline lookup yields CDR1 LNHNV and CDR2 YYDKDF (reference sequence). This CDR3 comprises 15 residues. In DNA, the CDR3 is TGTGCCACCAGCGTTCAGAGGATTAGCACAGATACGCAGTATTTT. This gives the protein CATSVQRISTDTQYF.

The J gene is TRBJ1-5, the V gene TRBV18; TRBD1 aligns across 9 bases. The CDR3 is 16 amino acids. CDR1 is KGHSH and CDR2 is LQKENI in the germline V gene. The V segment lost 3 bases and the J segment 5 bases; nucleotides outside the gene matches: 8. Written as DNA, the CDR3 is TGTGCCAGCTCACCGACGACAGGGGGATTGGATCAGCCCCAGCATTTT. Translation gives CASSPTTGGLDQPQHF.

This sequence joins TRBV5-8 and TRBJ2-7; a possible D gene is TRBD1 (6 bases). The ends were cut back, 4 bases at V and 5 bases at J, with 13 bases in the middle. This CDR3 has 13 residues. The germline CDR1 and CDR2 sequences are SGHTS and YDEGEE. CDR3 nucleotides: TGTGCCAGCAGCCCCAGGGGCGTCCACGAGCAGTACTTC. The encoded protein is CASSPRGVHEQYF.

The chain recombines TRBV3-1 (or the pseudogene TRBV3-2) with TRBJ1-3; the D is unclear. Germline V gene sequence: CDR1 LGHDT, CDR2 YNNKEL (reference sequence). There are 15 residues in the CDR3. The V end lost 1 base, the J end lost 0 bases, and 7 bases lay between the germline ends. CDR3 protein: CASSQGGSSGNTIYF. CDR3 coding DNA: TGTGCCAGCAGCCAAGGAGGGTCCTCTGGAAACACCATATATTTT.

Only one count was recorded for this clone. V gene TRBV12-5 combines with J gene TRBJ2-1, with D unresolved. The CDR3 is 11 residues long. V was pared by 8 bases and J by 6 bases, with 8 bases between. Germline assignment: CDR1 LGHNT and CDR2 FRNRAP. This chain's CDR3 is CASQRLNEQFF. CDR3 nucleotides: TGTGCTAGTCAGAGGCTCAATGAGCAGTTCTTC.

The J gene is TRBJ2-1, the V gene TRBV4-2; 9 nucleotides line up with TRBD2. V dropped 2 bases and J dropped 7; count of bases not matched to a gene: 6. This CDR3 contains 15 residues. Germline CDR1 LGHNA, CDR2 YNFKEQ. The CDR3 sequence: CASSQKGLAENEQFF. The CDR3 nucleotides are TGTGCCAGCAGCCAAAAGGGACTAGCAGAAAATGAGCAGTTCTTC.

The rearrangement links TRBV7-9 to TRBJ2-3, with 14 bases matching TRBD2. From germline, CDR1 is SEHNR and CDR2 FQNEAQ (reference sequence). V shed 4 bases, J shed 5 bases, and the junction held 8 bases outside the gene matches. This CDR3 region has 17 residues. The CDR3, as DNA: TGTGCCAGCAGCTCTTGGACTAGCGGGGGGTTTGGAGATACGCAGTATTTT. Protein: CASSSWTSGGFGDTQYF.